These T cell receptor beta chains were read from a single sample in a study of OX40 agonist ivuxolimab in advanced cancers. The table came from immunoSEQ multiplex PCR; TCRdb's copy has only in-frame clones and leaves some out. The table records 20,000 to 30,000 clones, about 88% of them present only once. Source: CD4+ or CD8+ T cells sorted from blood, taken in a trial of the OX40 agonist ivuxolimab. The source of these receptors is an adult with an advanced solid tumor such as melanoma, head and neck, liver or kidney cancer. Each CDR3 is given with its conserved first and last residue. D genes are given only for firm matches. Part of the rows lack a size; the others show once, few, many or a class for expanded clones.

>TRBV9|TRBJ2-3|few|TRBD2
CASSLGGGGTDTQYF
TGTGCCAGTAGTTTAGGCGGGGGGGGCACAGATACGCAGTATTTT
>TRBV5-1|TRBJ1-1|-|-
CASSLQNTEAFF
TGCGCCAGCAGCCTCCAGAACACTGAAGCTTTCTTT
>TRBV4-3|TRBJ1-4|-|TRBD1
CASSPSVRLTGLWGKLFF
TGCGCCAGCAGCCCCTCGGTGCGCCTGACAGGGCTCTGGGGAAAACTGTTTTTT
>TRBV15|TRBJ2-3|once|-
CATSNRATSTDTQYF
TGTGCCACCAGCAACCGGGCCACTAGCACAGATACGCAGTATTTT
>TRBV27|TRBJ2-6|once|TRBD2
CASSLRGERGHLSGANVLTF
TGTGCCAGCAGCCTTAGGGGAGAGCGGGGGCACCTCTCTGGGGCCAACGTCCTGACTTTC
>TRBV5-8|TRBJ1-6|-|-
CASRRTGWGSNSPLHF
TGTGCCAGCAGACGAACAGGATGGGGCTCCAATTCACCCCTCCACTTT
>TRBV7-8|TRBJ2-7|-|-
CASSLMTALQGDEQYF
TGTGCCAGCAGCTTAATGACGGCCCTACAAGGGGACGAGCAGTACTTC
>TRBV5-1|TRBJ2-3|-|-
CASTFSAWADTQYF
TGCGCCAGCACCTTTAGCGCGTGGGCAGATACGCAGTATTTT
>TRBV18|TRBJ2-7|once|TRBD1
CASSMESGGFEIRTYEQYF
TGTGCCAGCTCAATGGAGTCAGGGGGCTTTGAAATAAGAACCTACGAGCAGTACTTC
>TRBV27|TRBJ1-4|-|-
CASSPRRNEKLFF
TGTGCCAGCAGTCCGAGGCGAAATGAAAAACTGTTTTTT
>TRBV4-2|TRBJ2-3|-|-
CASTSSPGPMEDTQYF
TGTGCCAGCACCTCATCCCCGGGTCCCATGGAAGATACGCAGTATTTT
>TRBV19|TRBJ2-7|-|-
CASSTRHEQYF
TGTGCCAGTAGCACTCGACACGAGCAGTACTTC
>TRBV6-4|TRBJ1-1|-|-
CASSVDRTNTEAFF
TGTGCCAGCAGTGTGGACAGAACGAACACTGAAGCTTTCTTT
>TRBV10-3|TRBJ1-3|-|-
CAISGGSGVSGNTIYF
TGTGCCATCAGCGGCGGCTCAGGGGTCTCTGGAAACACCATATATTTT
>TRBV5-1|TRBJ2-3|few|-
CASSLAYFGGGQDTQYF
TGCGCCAGCAGCTTGGCCTATTTTGGGGGGGGCCAGGATACGCAGTATTTT
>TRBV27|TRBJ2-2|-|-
CASSRRWLGTGELFF
TGTGCCAGCAGCCGTCGTTGGCTGGGGACCGGGGAGCTGTTTTTT
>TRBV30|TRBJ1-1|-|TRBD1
CAWGQGAGRTEAFF
TGTGCCTGGGGACAGGGGGCGGGCAGGACTGAAGCTTTCTTT
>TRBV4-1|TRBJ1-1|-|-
CASSPNEGGAFF
TGCGCCAGCAGCCCCAATGAGGGTGGAGCTTTCTTT
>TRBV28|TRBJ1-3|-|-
CASSLLRNQNTIYF
TGTGCCAGCAGTTTACTCAGGAATCAAAACACCATATATTTT
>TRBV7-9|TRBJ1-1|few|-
CASSPLGRGNTEAFF
TGTGCCAGCAGCCCTTTGGGCAGGGGGAACACTGAAGCTTTCTTT
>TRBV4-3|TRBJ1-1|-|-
CASSQDLGLNTEAFF
TGCGCCAGCAGCCAAGATCTGGGATTGAACACTGAAGCTTTCTTT
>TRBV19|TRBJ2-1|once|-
CASSGSFGVTKEQFF
TGTGCCAGTAGTGGCTCTTTTGGAGTTACAAAGGAGCAGTTCTTC
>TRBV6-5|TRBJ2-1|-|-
CASRSEYNEQFF
TGTGCCAGCAGGTCCGAATACAATGAGCAGTTCTTC
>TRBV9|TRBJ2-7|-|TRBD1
CASSPRGTGSRSSYEQYF
TGTGCCAGCAGCCCGAGGGGGACAGGCTCCCGTAGCTCCTACGAGCAGTACTTC
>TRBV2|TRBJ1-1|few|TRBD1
CASSHARDRERDTEAFF
TGTGCCAGCTCCCACGCTCGGGACAGGGAAAGGGACACTGAAGCTTTCTTT
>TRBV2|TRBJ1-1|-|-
CASMYQGEAFF
TGTGCCAGCATGTATCAGGGCGAAGCTTTCTTT
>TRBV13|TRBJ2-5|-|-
CASSLIRQETQYF
TGTGCCAGCAGCTTAATTCGCCAAGAGACCCAGTACTTC
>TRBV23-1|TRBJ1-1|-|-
CASSQSSESPNSSGQEAFF
TGCGCCAGCAGTCAATCAAGTGAATCCCCGAATAGTTCGGGGCAGGAAGCTTTCTTT
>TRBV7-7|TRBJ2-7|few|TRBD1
CASSLEGTGVHEQYF
TGTGCCAGCAGCTTAGAAGGGACAGGGGTCCACGAGCAGTACTTC
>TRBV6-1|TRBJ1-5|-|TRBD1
CASSRDRAEQPQHF
TGTGCCAGCAGCCGAGACAGGGCGGAACAGCCCCAGCATTTT
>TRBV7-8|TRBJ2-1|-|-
CASGVGGTNEQFF
TGTGCCAGCGGGGTGGGCGGGACAAATGAGCAGTTCTTC
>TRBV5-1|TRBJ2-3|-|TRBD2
CASSSGLAGVADTQYF
TGCGCCAGCAGCTCGGGACTAGCGGGAGTAGCAGATACGCAGTATTTT
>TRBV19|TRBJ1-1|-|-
CASSMWDSGNTEAFF
TGTGCCAGTAGTATGTGGGATTCGGGGAACACTGAAGCTTTCTTT
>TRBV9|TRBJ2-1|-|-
CASSVGHNEQFF
TGTGCCAGCAGCGTAGGGCACAATGAGCAGTTCTTC